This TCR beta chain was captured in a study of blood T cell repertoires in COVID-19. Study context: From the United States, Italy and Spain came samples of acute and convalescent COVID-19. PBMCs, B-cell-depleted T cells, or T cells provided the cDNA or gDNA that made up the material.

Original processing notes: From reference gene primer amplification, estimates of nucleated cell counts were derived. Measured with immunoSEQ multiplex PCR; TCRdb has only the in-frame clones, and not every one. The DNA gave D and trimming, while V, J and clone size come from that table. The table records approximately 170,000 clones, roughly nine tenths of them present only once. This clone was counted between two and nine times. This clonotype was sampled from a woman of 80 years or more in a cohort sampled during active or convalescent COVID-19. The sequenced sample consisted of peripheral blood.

For the CDR3, the DNA is TGTGCCAGCTCACCAGGGGACAGAGGGTCCTATGGCTACACCTTC. Its translation: CASSPGDRGSYGYTF. The chain employs TRBV18 and TRBJ1-2; 7 bases are a match to TRBD1. Per germline, CDR1 KGHSH and CDR2 LQKENI. The CDR3 spans 15 residues. Losses at the gene ends were 2 bases for V and 4 bases for J; bases not matched to a gene: 7. Based on the CDR3 plus reference TRBV18 and TRBJ1-2, the full variable domain is NAGVMQNPRHLVRRRGQEARLRCSPMKGHSHVYWYRQLPEEGLKFMVYLQKENIIDESGMPKERFSAEFPKEGPSILRIQQVVRGDSAAYFCASSPGDRGSYGYTFGSGTRLTVV.